The clone carrying this T cell receptor beta chain was seen only a few times. What it recognizes is unknown. Trimming took 5 bases from V and 5 from J, leaving 10 bases between them. Germline-derived CDR1 and CDR2 are SGHTA and FQGNSA. The CDR3 is 13 amino acids. Primers used in a second PCR of about 6 to 11 cycles were a sample-barcoded 5' primer and a J-beta primer mix. Every sample returned 2.5 million or more CDR3-containing paired-end reads. TCRdb re-called the 5' RACE reads through MiXCR, storing one row per CDR3 protein. The sample records over 1,500,000 distinct CDR3 sequences, 49% being singletons. This sample stems from a study of blood T cells in healthy people across ages. Whole-study findings and limits: Relative to aged donors, long-lived donors carried more naive CD4+ cells and displayed higher diversity. Naive T cell percentage by flow cytometry tracked strongly with beta diversity.

Sequenced input: blood. The receptor comes from a woman in her thirties or forties in good health. The gene calls are TRBV7-2 and TRBJ2-4; no clear D gene. CDR3 coding DNA: TGTGCCAGCAGCCGCGACACCGAAAACATTCAGTACTTC. It codes for CASSRDTENIQYF. Together with reference TRBV7-2 and TRBJ2-4, the CDR3 gives the full variable domain: GAGVSQSPSNKVTEKGKDVELRCDPISGHTALYWYRQSLGQGLEFLIYFQGNSAPDKSGLPSDRFSAERTGGSVSTLTIQRTQQEDSAVYLCASSRDTENIQYFGAGTRLSVL.